This record covers a single TCR beta chain. The antigen remains undetermined. This sample stems from a study of cytomegalovirus exposure and HLA in healthy donors. Study outcomes and limitations: Most TCR sequences were uncommon, yet certain public TCRs appeared in many donors. Reported results showed that the classifier diagnosed cytomegalovirus status with high specificity and sensitivity. The study labeled 170 or so TCR beta chains cytomegalovirus-associated. The tendency of first-cohort TCR clusters to co-occur in the 100 to 150 validation repertoires was identified by a subsequent analysis.

Per the germline V gene, CDR1 is MDHEN and CDR2 is SYDVKM. The CDR3 length is 16 residues. The trim removed 10 bases at V and 0 bases at J, leaving 7 bases unmatched. The table came from immunoSEQ multiplex PCR; TCRdb's copy has only in-frame clones and leaves some out. The sample holds around 150,000 clones; 75% to 95% are singletons and the top ten take more than 2.5%. The receptor comes from a woman younger than 30 in good health and CMV-seropositive. The sample was PBMCs. V usage is TRBV28 and J usage is TRBJ2-7; 15 bases line up with TRBD2. In nucleotides, the CDR3 is TGTGCCACCGGGACTAGCGGGAGGCGGGGCTCCTACGAGCAGTACTTC. Amino acid sequence: CATGTSGRRGSYEQYF.